This T cell receptor beta chain was recorded in a study of Graves' ophthalmopathy and Graves' hyperthyroidism. This clonotype has ten or more counts. Germline V CDR1 and CDR2: MNHEY, SVGAGI. Germline trimming cut 5 bases from V and 10 bases from J; bases unmatched to any gene: 7. The CDR3 is 14 residues long. Scientists amplified the TCR beta CDR3 regions from RNA transcripts. HTBI primers were used in a first-round RT-PCR, which preceded a second-round multiplex PCR. TCRdb re-called the multiplex PCR reads through MiXCR, storing one row per CDR3 protein. The sample has about 370,000 distinct CDR3 sequences; about 16% are singletons.

Sequencing input: peripheral blood. The source of this sequence is a woman under 30 with Graves' ophthalmopathy. This chain links TRBV6-5 with TRBJ1-6, with TRBD1 matching 8 bases. CDR3 sequence: CASSLDRGLSPLHF. For the CDR3, the DNA is TGTGCCAGCAGTCTCGACAGGGGACTCTCACCCCTCCACTTT.